A selection of T cell receptor beta chains follows, all from one sample in a study of blood T cell repertoires in COVID-19. Generated by immunoSEQ multiplex PCR, the TCRdb table keeps only in-frame clones and is missing some. The sample has 210,000 or so clones, roughly four fifths seen once. The sequencing sample was made of peripheral blood. All receptors come from a woman in her forties or fifties with active or convalescent COVID-19. Both conserved end residues are part of each CDR3. A D gene is named only where the DNA matches it firmly. Part of the rows lack a size; the others show once, few, many or a class for expanded clones.

j_call clone_size v_call d_call cdr3_aa cdr3_nt
TRBJ2-5 . TRBV18 . CASSPRIGGETQYF TGTGCCAGCTCACCACGGATAGGGGGAGAGACCCAGTACTTC
TRBJ2-1 . TRBV20-1 . CSASGPLLTEEQFF TGCAGTGCTAGTGGACCGCTCTTGACAGAAGAGCAGTTCTTC
TRBJ1-1 few TRBV6-5 . CASSSRGTEAFF TGTGCCAGCAGTTCTCGAGGGACTGAAGCTTTCTTT
TRBJ2-4 few TRBV5-6 TRBD1 CASSLGGQGANIQYF TGTGCCAGCAGCTTGGGAGGGCAGGGGGCGAACATTCAGTACTTC
TRBJ1-1 . TRBV10-3 TRBD1 CAISEPRQGTEAFF TGTGCCATCAGTGAGCCCCGACAGGGAACTGAAGCTTTCTTT
TRBJ2-1 . TRBV5-1 . CASSPQPTIVNEQFF TGCGCCAGCAGCCCCCAACCTACGATTGTCAATGAGCAGTTCTTC
TRBJ2-5 . TRBV28 TRBD2 CASQLAGVETQYF TGTGCCAGCCAATTAGCGGGAGTGGAGACCCAGTACTTC
TRBJ2-2 . TRBV7-3 TRBD2 CASSPSGRSAGELFF TGTGCCAGCAGCCCAAGCGGGAGGAGTGCCGGGGAGCTGTTTTTT
TRBJ2-1 . TRBV2 TRBD2 CASSGRSVGRAPTDEQFF TGTGCCAGCAGTGGACGGTCCGTCGGGAGGGCCCCAACCGATGAGCAGTTCTTC
TRBJ2-2 few TRBV15 TRBD2 CATSPRTSAGELFF TGTGCCACCAGCCCCCGGACTAGCGCGGGGGAGCTGTTTTTT
TRBJ2-7 . TRBV20-1 TRBD2 CSASGGSGRAGYEQYF TGCAGTGCTAGTGGAGGTAGCGGGAGGGCGGGCTACGAGCAGTACTTC
TRBJ2-2 few TRBV19 TRBD1 CASSIVWRDRAAGELFF TGTGCCAGTAGTATAGTGTGGAGGGACAGGGCGGCCGGGGAGCTGTTTTTT
TRBJ2-1 . TRBV6-6 TRBD2 CASRTGLAGGDEQFF TGTGCCAGCAGGACGGGACTAGCGGGAGGTGATGAGCAGTTCTTC
TRBJ1-1 . TRBV6-5 . CASSYTGMTEAFF TGTGCCAGCAGTTACACGGGGATGACTGAAGCTTTCTTT
TRBJ1-5 . TRBV5-1 TRBD1 CASSPGQGAGQPQHF TGCGCCAGCAGCCCCGGACAGGGGGCTGGTCAGCCCCAGCATTTT
TRBJ1-5 once TRBV12-2 . CASRHHRGLRSQPQHF TGTGCAAGTCGCCATCACAGGGGGTTACGTTCGCAGCCCCAGCATTTT
TRBJ1-1 . TRBV28 . CASSSEGVMNTEAFF TGTGCCAGCAGTTCCGAAGGAGTCATGAACACTGAAGCTTTCTTT
TRBJ2-3 . TRBV11-2 TRBD2 CASSLSGRWIDTQYF TGTGCCAGCAGCCTTAGCGGGAGGTGGATAGATACGCAGTATTTT
TRBJ1-3 . TRBV5-6 . CASSLRPGFSSGNTIYF TGTGCCAGCAGCCTTCGTCCAGGGTTTTCCTCTGGAAACACCATATATTTT
TRBJ2-1 . TRBV7-3 . CASSFTPRNEQFF TGTGCCAGCAGCTTTACTCCTCGCAATGAGCAGTTCTTC
TRBJ1-4 . TRBV4-2 TRBD1 CASSQLGQGWTTNEKLFF TGTGCCAGCAGCCAACTTGGACAGGGCTGGACAACTAATGAAAAACTGTTTTTT
TRBJ1-4 . TRBV4-2 TRBD1 CASSQAQGANEKLFF TGTGCCAGCAGCCAAGCCCAGGGGGCCAATGAAAAACTGTTTTTT
TRBJ1-2 few TRBV18 TRBD1 CASSPRLGQPSRDYGYTF TGTGCCAGCTCACCAAGGTTGGGACAGCCCTCTCGGGACTATGGCTACACCTTC
TRBJ1-1 . TRBV9 . CASSPGWATEAFF TGTGCCAGCAGCCCGGGGTGGGCCACTGAAGCTTTCTTT
TRBJ2-5 . TRBV7-2 . CAVIPATGGQYF TGTGCCGTCATCCCCGCGACGGGTGGCCAGTACTTC
TRBJ2-7 . TRBV21-1 . CASSKKRRIYEQYF TGTGCCAGCAGCAAAAAGAGGAGAATCTACGAGCAGTACTTC
TRBJ1-5 . TRBV7-8 TRBD1 CASSLGDRVSQPQHF TGTGCCAGCAGCTTAGGGGACAGGGTGAGCCAGCCCCAGCATTTT
TRBJ2-7 . TRBV29-1 TRBD2 CSVDPSGRAGTEQYF TGCAGCGTTGACCCTAGCGGGAGGGCCGGGACCGAGCAGTACTTC
TRBJ1-2 . TRBV7-9 TRBD1 CASSPTGQGGYTF TGTGCCAGCAGCCCCACGGGACAGGGCGGCTACACCTTC
TRBJ1-5 once TRBV28 . CASSLDGGQPQHF TGTGCCAGCAGTTTAGATGGAGGTCAGCCCCAGCATTTT
TRBJ2-7 . TRBV10-3 . CAIRAGQSSYEQYF TGTGCCATCAGGGCCGGACAGTCCTCCTACGAGCAGTACTTC
TRBJ1-1 once TRBV5-1 TRBD1 CASSLEGTAEAFF TGCGCCAGCAGCTTAGAAGGGACAGCCGAAGCTTTCTTT
TRBJ2-7 . TRBV3-1/TRBV3-2 TRBD2 CASSQQSSGAYEQYF TGTGCCAGCAGCCAACAGTCTAGCGGCGCCTACGAGCAGTACTTC
TRBJ1-2 . TRBV2 TRBD1 CASRATSQDRSF TGTGCCAGCAGAGCTACAAGTCAGGACAGGTCCTTC
TRBJ2-1 . TRBV15 TRBD2 CATSGREASYNEQFF TGTGCCACCAGCGGGCGGGAGGCGTCCTACAATGAGCAGTTCTTC
TRBJ1-1 . TRBV5-6 . CASRRVSWTISPMNTEAFF TGTGCCAGCAGGCGGGTCTCATGGACCATAAGCCCCATGAACACTGAAGCTTTCTTT
TRBJ1-2 . TRBV6-6 . CASSLSPGVHYGYTF TGTGCCAGCAGTTTATCCCCAGGGGTCCACTATGGCTACACCTTC
TRBJ1-4 . TRBV9 TRBD1 CASSTRATGVNEKLFF TGTGCCAGCAGCACCCGGGCGACAGGGGTAAATGAAAAACTGTTTTTT
TRBJ1-6 . TRBV10-3 TRBD1 CAISTTGRDSPLHF TGTGCCATCAGCACGACAGGGCGGGATTCACCCCTCCACTTT
TRBJ2-2 . TRBV19 . CASMRETNTGELFF TGTGCCAGTATGAGGGAAACGAACACCGGGGAGCTGTTTTTT
TRBJ1-3 . TRBV28 . CASSFVGPGNTIYF TGTGCCAGCAGTTTCGTTGGGCCTGGAAACACCATATATTTT
TRBJ2-3 . TRBV30 TRBD2 CAWRTSGTDTQYF TGTGCCTGGAGGACTAGCGGGACAGATACGCAGTATTTT
TRBJ2-7 . TRBV30 TRBD2 CAWRGVREGYGGQYF TGTGCCTGGAGAGGAGTGCGGGAGGGTTACGGAGGTCAGTACTTC
TRBJ1-5 . TRBV28 . CASSKGGAARNQPQHF TGTGCCAGCAGCAAAGGTGGGGCAGCACGCAATCAGCCCCAGCATTTT
TRBJ2-2 . TRBV5-1 TRBD1 CASSRGQGNTGELFF TGCGCCAGCAGCCGAGGACAGGGGAACACCGGGGAGCTGTTTTTT
TRBJ1-4 . TRBV25-1 . CASSEPRGWNEKLFF TGTGCCAGCAGTGAGCCTCGGGGTTGGAATGAAAAACTGTTTTTT
TRBJ2-2 . TRBV19 TRBD1 CASSAGTGNTEELFF TGTGCCAGTAGCGCCGGGACAGGTAACACCGAGGAGCTGTTTTTT
TRBJ2-5 . TRBV4-2 . CASSQDRQGPQETQYF TGTGCCAGCAGCCAAGATAGGCAGGGCCCCCAAGAGACCCAGTACTTC
TRBJ1-6 . TRBV7-9 TRBD1 CASGGQGASDNSPLHF TGTGCCAGCGGAGGACAGGGGGCGAGTGATAATTCACCCCTCCACTTT
TRBJ2-7 . TRBV19 TRBD1 CASSRTGTGRDEQYF TGTGCCAGTAGTAGAACCGGGACAGGGAGGGACGAGCAGTACTTC
TRBJ1-4 . TRBV19 . CASSPQGGTYEKLFF TGTGCCAGTAGCCCCCAGGGAGGGACATACGAAAAACTGTTTTTT
TRBJ2-7 . TRBV19 . CASSWSRAYEQYF TGTGCCAGTAGTTGGTCCAGGGCCTACGAGCAGTACTTC
TRBJ1-2 . TRBV3-1/TRBV3-2 . CASSHRERSYGYTF TGTGCCAGCAGCCATCGGGAAAGGAGCTATGGCTACACCTTC
TRBJ1-1 . TRBV27 TRBD1 CATQGAVNTEAFF TGTGCCACACAGGGGGCGGTGAACACTGAAGCTTTCTTT
TRBJ2-2 . TRBV9 TRBD2 CASSVGSGGTGELFF TGTGCCAGCAGCGTAGGTAGCGGGGGGACCGGGGAGCTGTTTTTT
TRBJ1-4 . TRBV5-1 TRBD1 CASSPDRGEGEKLFF TGCGCCAGCAGCCCGGACAGGGGAGAAGGGGAAAAACTGTTTTTT
TRBJ2-3 . TRBV5-4 TRBD2 CASSLGGGGVTDTQYF TGTGCCAGCAGCTTAGGTGGCGGGGGGGTGACAGATACGCAGTATTTT